This T cell receptor beta chain was retrieved from a study of blood T cell repertoires in COVID-19 (dated by TCRdb to the early 2020s). About the full investigation: The collaborator samples originated in the United States, Italy and Spain and spanned the acute and convalescent phases of COVID-19. The prospective study material was composed of cDNA or gDNA derived from T cells, B-cell-depleted T cells, or PBMCs. Deeply sampled blood TCRbeta repertoires from subjects exposed to, actively infected with, or recovered from COVID-19 were included in the dataset. A freely available public database, intended as a resource for researchers studying the immune response to SARS-CoV-2, is where the repertoires were released. Samples were obtained from the ongoing ImmuneRACE study (first 160 participants) and from 950 to 1,500 subjects provided by 6 global collaborators. Sample metadata almost always included a de-identified subject ID, COVID-19 status, age in years and sex. Where available, HLA class I and class II types were obtained from metadata supplied by the sample provider rather than from assay-based typing. Findings and caveats that apply to the study as a whole: Clinical and demographic metadata were provided uncurated, with the amount varying by source and participant.

The immunoSEQ Assay, a bias-controlled multiplex PCR, was used to amplify TCRbeta CDR3 regions from genomic DNA. Concerning the study's data processing: Nucleated cell counts per sample were estimated from amplification of reference gene primers within the assay. Sequence reads were collapsed and filtered to measure the absolute abundance of every unique TCRbeta CDR3 rearrangement. For each sample, productive Simpson clonality was calculated by taking the square root of Simpson's diversity index across productive rearrangements. Imported from immuneACCESS, the table was reduced by TCRdb to in-frame sequences with V and J called. These copies leave out some clones; in studies compared against another copy, an unresolved V gene accounts for under half, and the cause of the remainder is not known. The V and J calls and clone size were taken over from that table, and D and trimming were inferred from the DNA. Within this sample are fewer than 65,000 clones, with over 90% of them counted one time only. The ten biggest clones cover 3.9% of the sample.

Turning to this clone: What this receptor recognizes is not known. There are no base qualities to consult, and no much larger clone falls within one base.

Collaborating institutions collected whole blood in K2EDTA tubes following their own protocols. For TCRbeta analysis, collaborators shipped samples in one of three forms: frozen whole blood, isolated PBMCs, or DNA extracted from either of those sample types. Looking up the germline V gene yields CDR1 SGHNT and CDR2 YENEEA. V is pared back by 1 base and J by 4 bases, with 12 bases lying between the germline termini. The CDR3, cysteine through phenylalanine, is 15 amino acids long. Of the read, only the CDR3 DNA is kept; its 45 bases are in frame from base 1. This sequence was found in a man aged 50-59 years with acute or convalescent COVID-19. The chain links TRBV11-3 with TRBJ2-3; D gene: possibly TRBD2, on 6 matching bases. The source material was peripheral blood. The CDR3 sequence is CASSLARGKADTQYF. The DNA sequence is TGTGCCAGCAGCTTAGCTCGGGGGAAGGCAGATACGCAGTATTTT.